This entry lists 14 T cell receptor beta chains sequenced from one sample in a study of a mutant IDH1 vaccine in newly diagnosed glioma. These receptors have no identified antigens. Repertoires were generated with immunoSEQ multiplex PCR, while TCRdb's copy carries only in-frame clones and drops some. The data show fewer than 60,000 clones, approximately 64% seen once. The time point here: week 47, end of study. Vaccination used 300 ug of mutant IDH1 20-mer peptide per dose, with topical imiquimod. The material was peripheral blood mononuclear cells (PBMCs), obtained from a glioma patient whose treatment included an IDH1 peptide vaccine. The receptors stem from a man aged 40-55 years with glioma. Some clones in this sample may be carry-over from other donors' samples.

The rearrangement joins TRBV13 to TRBJ2-1; D gene uncertain. Trimming took off 1 base at V and 9 bases at J, with 25 bases between the two ends. Germline lookup yields CDR1 PRHDT and CDR2 FYEKMQ (reference sequence). The length of the CDR3 is 18 residues. CDR3 region: CASSLALLRRGIWGEQFF. The CDR3 DNA reads TGTGCCAGCAGCTTAGCACTGTTGAGGCGAGGTATCTGGGGTGAGCAGTTCTTC.

The V and J genes are TRBV6-1 and TRBJ1-1, with 11 bases lining up with TRBD1. The CDR3 totals 13 residues. The germline V gene has CDR1 MNHNS and CDR2 SASEGT. V was pared by 8 bases and J by 11 bases, with 10 bases of the junction left unmatched. CDR3 in amino acids: CASGGTGGLWAFF. CDR3 DNA: TGTGCCAGCGGAGGGACAGGGGGGTTGTGGGCTTTCTTT.

This chain links TRBV12-5 with TRBJ2-1; D possibly corresponds to TRBD2 (6 bases). This CDR3 has 15 residues. V was trimmed by 1 base and J by 9 bases, leaving 16 bases between them. Germline CDR1 is LGHNT and CDR2 is FRNRAP. The CDR3 sequence: CASGLGGLPTFEQFF. The CDR3, as DNA: TGTGCTAGTGGTTTGGGGGGACTGCCTACATTTGAGCAGTTCTTC.

This chain links TRBV5-1 with TRBJ1-4; unclear D gene. This CDR3 contains 16 residues. Germline values: CDR1 SGHRS, CDR2 YFSETQ. Deletions cut 4 bases from V and 0 bases from J, with 13 bases between. The CDR3 loop reads CASSTDTAPTNEKLFF. CDR3 bases: TGCGCCAGCAGCACCGACACAGCACCAACTAATGAAAAACTGTTTTTT.

This clone was seen only once. The rearrangement links TRBV10-2 to TRBJ1-1; D ambiguous. V was cut by 3 bases and J by 1 base, with 6 bases left in between. Looked up from germline, CDR1 is WSHSY and CDR2 is SAAADI. The CDR3 sequence is 13 residues long. The CDR3 sequence: CASSEVRNTEAFF. The CDR3 nucleotides read TGCGCCAGCAGTGAAGTCAGGAACACTGAAGCTTTCTTT.

The chain carries TRBV30 and TRBJ2-1; D gene ambiguous. Trimming cost V 3 bases and J 0 bases, with 21 bases left between them. This CDR3 region has 18 residues. Germline-derived CDR1 and CDR2 are GTSNPN and SVGIG (reference sequence). This CDR3 reads CAWSPKDKISSSYNEQFF. The DNA of the CDR3 is TGTGCCTGGAGCCCAAAGGATAAGATTTCCAGCTCCTACAATGAGCAGTTCTTC.

The rearrangement links TRBV5-1 to TRBJ1-2; D unresolved. The CDR3 runs to 15 residues. CDR1 and CDR2 from the germline V gene are SGHRS and YFSETQ. Deletions cut 3 bases from V and 3 bases from J, with 15 bases between. The DNA for the CDR3 is TGCGCCAGCAGCTCAAGACCATCCCAGGACTATGGCTACACCTTC. Translating gives CASSSRPSQDYGYTF.

The chain carries TRBV29-1 and TRBJ1-5; 9 bases fit TRBD1. The V and J ends lost 7 bases and 7 bases, in that order; junction bases with no gene match: 8. CDR3 length: 13 amino acids. The germline gives CDR1 SQVTM, CDR2 ANQGSEA. CDR3 DNA sequence: TGCAGCGCAGGACAGGGGAGCGGGCAGCCCCAGCATTTT. It specifies CSAGQGSGQPQHF. Full variable domain (missing parts from reference TRBV29-1 and TRBJ1-5): SAVISQKPSRDICQRGTSLTIQCQVDSQVTMMFWYRQQPGQSLTLIATANQGSEATYESGFVIDKFPISRPNLTFSTLTVSNMSPEDSSIYLCSAGQGSGQPQHFGDGTRLSIL.

V usage is TRBV6-5 and J usage is TRBJ2-2; no firm D call. In germline, CDR1 is MNHEY, CDR2 SVGAGI. This CDR3 is built from 15 residues. V was clipped by 0 bases and J by 7 bases, with 12 bases between them. The CDR3 sequence is CASSYSIPPGGELFF. The CDR3 region has the DNA TGTGCCAGCAGTTACTCGATTCCGCCGGGCGGGGAGCTGTTTTTT.

This chain uses TRBV2 with TRBJ2-3; 8 nucleotides agree with TRBD2. The germline V gene has CDR1 SNHLY and CDR2 FYNNEI. The CDR3 has 13 amino acids. With V trimmed by 4 bases and J by 7 bases, 4 bases remained unmatched. This chain's CDR3 is CASSVSGGNTQYF. DNA of the CDR3: TGTGCCAGCAGTGTGAGCGGGGGTAATACGCAGTATTTT. The whole variable domain, filled in from reference TRBV2 and TRBJ2-3, reads EPEVTQTPSHQVTQMGQEVILRCVPISNHLYFYWYRQILGQKVEFLVSFYNNEISEKSEIFDDQFSVERPDGSNFTLKIRSTKLEDSAMYFCASSVSGGNTQYFGPGTRLTVL.

This clone has just a few counts. This chain joins TRBV18 and TRBJ1-2; TRBD1 is a possible D gene (6 bases). V lost 1 base and J 8 bases, leaving 17 bases between the germline ends. This CDR3 is built from 15 residues. Germline CDR1 KGHSH, CDR2 LQKENI. This CDR3 reads CASSPQATGSGGYTF. The CDR3 DNA follows: TGTGCCAGCTCACCACAGGCAACAGGGTCTGGAGGCTACACCTTC.

The chain couples TRBV10-2 to TRBJ1-5; no reliable D call. Trimming pared 6 bases from V and 4 bases from J, leaving 10 bases between. The CDR3 covers 13 residues. Germline CDR1 WSHSY, CDR2 SAAADI. CDR3 protein: CASRDGSNQPQHF. DNA of the CDR3: TGCGCCAGCAGGGACGGGTCAAATCAGCCCCAGCATTTT.

The J gene is TRBJ1-5, the V gene TRBV19; TRBD1 matches at 9 bases. With V trimmed by 0 bases and J by 6 bases, 6 bases remained unmatched. Germline loops: CDR1 LNHDA, CDR2 SQIVND (reference sequence). There are 16 residues in the CDR3. CDR3 protein: CASSIDPGTGFQPQHF. The CDR3 DNA reads TGTGCCAGTAGTATAGATCCCGGGACAGGGTTTCAGCCCCAGCATTTT.

V usage is TRBV29-1 and J usage is TRBJ1-4; D remains ambiguous. The V and J ends lost 5 bases and 4 bases respectively, with 8 bases between them. Looked up from germline, CDR1 is SQVTM and CDR2 is ANQGSEA. The CDR3 runs to 12 residues. The CDR3 loop reads CSVRQNNEKLFF. CDR3 DNA sequence: TGCAGCGTTCGGCAGAATAATGAAAAACTGTTTTTT.